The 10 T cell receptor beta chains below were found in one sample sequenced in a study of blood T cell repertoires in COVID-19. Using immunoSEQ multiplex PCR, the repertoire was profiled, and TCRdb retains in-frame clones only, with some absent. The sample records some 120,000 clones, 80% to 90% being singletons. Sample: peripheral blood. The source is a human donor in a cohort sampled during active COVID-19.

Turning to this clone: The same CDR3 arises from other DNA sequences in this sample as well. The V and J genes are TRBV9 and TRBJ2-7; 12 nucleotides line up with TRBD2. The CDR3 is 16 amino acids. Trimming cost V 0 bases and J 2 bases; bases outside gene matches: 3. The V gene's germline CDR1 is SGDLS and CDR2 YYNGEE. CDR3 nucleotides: TGTGCCAGCAGCGTAGACCCTAGCGGGGGGGCCTACGAGCAGTACTTC. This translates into CASSVDPSGGAYEQYF. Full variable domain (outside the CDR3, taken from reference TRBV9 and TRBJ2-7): DSGVTQTPKHLITATGQRVTLRCSPRSGDLSVYWYQQSLDQGLQFLIQYYNGEERAKGNILERFSAQQFPDLHSELNLSSLELGDSALYFCASSVDPSGGAYEQYFGPGTRLTVT.

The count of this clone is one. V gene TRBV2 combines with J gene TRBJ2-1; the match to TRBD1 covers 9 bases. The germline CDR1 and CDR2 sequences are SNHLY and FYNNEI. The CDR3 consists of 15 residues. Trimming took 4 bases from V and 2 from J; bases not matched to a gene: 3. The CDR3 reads CASSAGTGPYNEQFF. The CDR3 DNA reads TGTGCCAGCAGTGCCGGGACAGGGCCCTACAATGAGCAGTTCTTC.

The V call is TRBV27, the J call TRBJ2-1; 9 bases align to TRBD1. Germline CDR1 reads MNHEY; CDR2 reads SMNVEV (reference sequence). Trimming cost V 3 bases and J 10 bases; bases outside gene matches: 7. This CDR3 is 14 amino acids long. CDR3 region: CASSFSTGGEEQFF. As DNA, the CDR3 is TGTGCCAGCAGTTTCTCGACAGGGGGGGAGGAGCAGTTCTTC.

CDR3 loop: CASSQGGGRGNYGYTF. CDR3 nucleotide sequence: TGCGCCAGCAGCCAAGGGGGAGGGAGGGGTAACTATGGCTACACCTTC. V gene TRBV4-1 combines with J gene TRBJ1-2; the D gene is possibly TRBD1 (5 bases). Germline V CDR1 and CDR2: MGHRA, YSYEKL. Trimming removed 1 base at V and 1 base at J, with 13 bases between. The CDR3 contains 16 residues.

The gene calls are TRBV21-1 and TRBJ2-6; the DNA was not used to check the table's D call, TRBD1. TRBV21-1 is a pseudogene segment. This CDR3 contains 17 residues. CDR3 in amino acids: CASSNRDKAPRANVLTF. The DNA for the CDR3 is TGTGCCAGCAGCAACCGGGACAAGGCCCCGCGGGCCAACGTCCTGACTTTC.

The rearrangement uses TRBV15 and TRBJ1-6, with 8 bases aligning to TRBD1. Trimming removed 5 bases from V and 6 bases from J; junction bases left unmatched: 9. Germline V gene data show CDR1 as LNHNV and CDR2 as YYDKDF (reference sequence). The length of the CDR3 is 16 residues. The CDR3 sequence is CATSSSDRAFNSPLHF. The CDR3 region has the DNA TGTGCCACCAGCTCGTCGGACAGGGCCTTTAATTCACCCCTCCACTTT. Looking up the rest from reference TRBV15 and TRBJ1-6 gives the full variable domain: DAMVIQNPRYQVTQFGKPVTLSCSQTLNHNVMYWYQQKSSQAPKLLFHYYDKDFNNEADTPDNFQSRRPNTSFCFLDIRSPGLGDTAMYLCATSSSDRAFNSPLHFGNGTRLTVT.

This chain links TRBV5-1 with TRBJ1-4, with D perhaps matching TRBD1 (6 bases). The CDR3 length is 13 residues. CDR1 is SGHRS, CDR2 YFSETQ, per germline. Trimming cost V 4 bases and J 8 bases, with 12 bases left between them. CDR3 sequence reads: CASSAGAREKLFF. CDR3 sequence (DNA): TGCGCCAGCAGCGCAGGGGCAAGGGAAAAACTGTTTTTT.

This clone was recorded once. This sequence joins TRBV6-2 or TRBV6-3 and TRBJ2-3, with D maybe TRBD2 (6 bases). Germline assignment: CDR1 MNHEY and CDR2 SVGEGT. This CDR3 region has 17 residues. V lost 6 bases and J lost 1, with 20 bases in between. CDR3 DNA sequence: TGTGCCAGCAGCCACCAGACTAGTTCGTGGGGCACAGATACGCAGTATTTT. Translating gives CASSHQTSSWGTDTQYF.

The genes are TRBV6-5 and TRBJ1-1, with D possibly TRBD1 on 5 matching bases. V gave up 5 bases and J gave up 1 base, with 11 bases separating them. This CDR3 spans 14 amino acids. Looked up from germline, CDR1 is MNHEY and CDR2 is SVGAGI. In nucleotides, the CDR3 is TGTGCCAGCAGTCGACAGACAACGAACACTGAAGCTTTCTTT. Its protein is CASSRQTTNTEAFF.

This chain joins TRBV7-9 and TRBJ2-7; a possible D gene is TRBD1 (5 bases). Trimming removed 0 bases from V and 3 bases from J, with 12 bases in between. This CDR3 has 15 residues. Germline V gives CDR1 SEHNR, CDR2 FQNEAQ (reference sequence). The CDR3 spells CASSLAGATFYEQYF. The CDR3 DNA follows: TGTGCCAGCAGCTTAGCAGGGGCGACCTTCTACGAGCAGTACTTC.